Presented here are 28 T cell receptor beta chains from one specimen sequenced in a study of shared clonotypes between healthy human individuals (dated by TCRdb to 2020 to 2022). The method was the immunoSEQ multiplex PCR assay. The table was pulled from immuneACCESS by TCRdb, which kept in-frame rearrangements only. Such tables lose some clones; where checked, under half of the loss comes from unresolved V genes, and the rest has no known cause. In this sample the table shows hundreds of thousands of clones, approximately 95% of which occur a single time. Of the sample, around 0.12% is held by the ten largest clones. CD8 naive samples were CD45RO-negative cells positively selected for CCR7, giving a CD45RA+CCR7+ population that excluded TemRA cells. The sequencing input was naive CD8+ T cells sorted from blood. This sample's cell subset or site label indicates: CD45RA+CCR7+. Source of these receptors: a woman aged 25-40 years in good health.

This clone was picked up one time. J is TRBJ1-2 and V is TRBV21-1. TRBV21-1 is annotated as a pseudogene. This CDR3 has 16 residues. The CDR3 sequence: CASSKTRGGQNYGYTF. In DNA, the CDR3 is TGTGCCAGCAGCAAAACCCGCGGGGGGCAGAACTATGGCTACACCTTC.

The chain couples TRBV7-9 to TRBJ2-7; no clear D. CDR1 SEHNR and CDR2 FQNEAQ come from the germline V gene (reference sequence). V gave up 4 bases and J gave up 7 bases, with 20 bases separating them. This CDR3 is 15 amino acids long. CDR3 region: CASSSPVGDEDEQYF. CDR3 DNA: TGTGCCAGCAGCTCCCCCGTGGGTGACGAGGATGAGCAGTACTTC.

This clone has only one observation. The rearrangement links TRBV28 to TRBJ2-7, with 10 bases identical to TRBD2. The CDR3 has 13 amino acids. CDR1 and CDR2 from the germline V gene are MDHEN and SYDVKM. Germline trimming cut 3 bases from V and 10 bases from J; bases unmatched to any gene: 6. In DNA form, the CDR3 reads TGTGCCAGCAGTTTGTCTAGCGGGAGATTTCAGTACTTC. It codes for CASSLSSGRFQYF.

The V and J genes are TRBV10-2 and TRBJ1-1; TRBD1 might be the D (5 bases). Trimming removed 6 bases at V and 4 bases at J, with 15 bases between. Germline V CDR1 and CDR2: WSHSY, SAAADI. This CDR3 is built from 14 residues. The chain's CDR3 is CASSPSGTGTEAFF. The CDR3 DNA follows: TGCGCCAGCAGCCCATCAGGGACGGGCACTGAAGCTTTCTTT.

The chain joins TRBV28 to TRBJ2-1; the D is unclear. The CDR3 runs to 12 residues. V lost 3 bases and J lost 5, with 5 bases in between. Germline V lookup: CDR1 MDHEN, CDR2 SYDVKM. The CDR3 coding sequence is TGTGCCAGCAGTTTTCCGGACAATGAGCAGTTCTTC. Amino acids: CASSFPDNEQFF.

The V gene is TRBV13, the J gene TRBJ2-5, with 10 bases identical to TRBD2. This CDR3 has 15 amino acids. Germline CDR1 is PRHDT and CDR2 is FYEKMQ (reference sequence). V gave up 3 bases and J gave up 5 bases; unmatched junction bases: 6. The CDR3 sequence: CASSFEREGRETQYF. DNA for the CDR3: TGTGCCAGCAGCTTCGAGCGGGAGGGAAGGGAGACCCAGTACTTC.

The chain links TRBV28 to TRBJ2-7; D unclear. The V gene lost 8 bases and the J gene lost 2 bases, with 7 bases spanning the gap. The CDR3 runs 11 residues. Germline CDR1 reads MDHEN; CDR2 reads SYDVKM. This chain's CDR3 is CASADTYEQYF. The CDR3 nucleotides read TGTGCCAGCGCAGATACCTACGAGCAGTACTTC.

This chain links TRBV20-1 with TRBJ2-7; 7 nucleotides match TRBD1. Germline V gene sequence: CDR1 DFQATT, CDR2 SNEGSKA (reference sequence). The CDR3 contains 10 residues. The trim removed 5 bases at V and 10 bases at J, leaving 5 bases unmatched. CDR3: CSAPWDRQYF. In DNA form, the CDR3 reads TGCAGTGCTCCGTGGGACAGACAGTACTTC.

V gene TRBV4-2 combines with J gene TRBJ1-1; the D is unclear. Germline CDR1 is LGHNA and CDR2 is YNFKEQ. V was trimmed by 5 bases and J by 4 bases, leaving 14 bases between them. The CDR3 covers 14 residues. The CDR3 region has the DNA TGTGCCAGCAGCTTGCAAGGGCGTCGCACTGAAGCTTTCTTT. Protein: CASSLQGRRTEAFF.

The J gene is TRBJ2-1, the V gene TRBV5-6; possibly TRBD2 for D (6 bases). Trimming shortened V by 2 bases and J by 9 bases, and 18 bases separated the two germline ends. Germline CDR1 reads SGHDT; CDR2 reads YYEEEE. The CDR3 is 15 amino acids. The CDR3 bases are TGTGCCAGCAGCTTAACTAGCCGACCAACGAGTGAGCAGTTCTTC. This translates into CASSLTSRPTSEQFF.

The genes are TRBV6-6 and TRBJ2-1; TRBD1 might be the D (5 bases). Germline CDR1 MNHNY, CDR2 SVGAGI (reference sequence). V was trimmed by 5 bases and J by 0 bases, leaving 14 bases between them. The CDR3 sequence is 16 residues long. DNA for the CDR3: TGTGCCAGCAGTCAGCCTCGGACATACTCCTACAATGAGCAGTTCTTC. Protein: CASSQPRTYSYNEQFF.

This chain connects TRBV15 to TRBJ2-7, with 10 bases matching TRBD1. Germline V lookup: CDR1 LNHNV, CDR2 YYDKDF (reference sequence). CDR3 length equals 14 residues. V lost 3 bases and J lost 5; bases outside the gene matches: 4. CDR3 nucleotide sequence: TGTGCCACCAGCAGTCCCGGGACAGGGGACGAGCAGTACTTC. It yields the protein CATSSPGTGDEQYF.

The J gene is TRBJ2-2, the V gene TRBV27; TRBD1 matches at 8 bases. The CDR3 extends over 15 amino acids. Unmatched junction bases numbered 4, after V lost 2 bases and J lost 5 bases. Germline lookup yields CDR1 MNHEY and CDR2 SMNVEV (reference sequence). This CDR3 reads CASSLAGGLTGELFF. CDR3 DNA: TGTGCCAGCAGTTTAGCAGGGGGCTTAACCGGGGAGCTGTTTTTT.

The J gene is TRBJ2-7, the V gene TRBV5-4, with 10 bases lining up with TRBD1. Germline CDR1 reads SGHNT; CDR2 reads YYREEE (reference sequence). The V gene end was trimmed by 2 bases and the J gene end by 5 bases; junction bases not matched to a gene: 10. The CDR3 extends over 16 amino acids. The CDR3, as DNA: TGTGCCAGCAGCTTCCCCCGGGACAGGGGCACCCACGAGCAGTACTTC. Its translation: CASSFPRDRGTHEQYF.

J is TRBJ2-7 and V is TRBV27; 7 nucleotides agree with TRBD1. Looked up from germline, CDR1 is MNHEY and CDR2 is SMNVEV (reference sequence). V trimming: 3 bases; J trimming: 7 bases; junction bases outside the gene matches: 9. The CDR3 totals 14 residues. In DNA form, the CDR3 reads TGTGCCAGCAGTTTCGGGACAGCCTTCAGTGAGCAGTACTTC. It codes for CASSFGTAFSEQYF.

The rearrangement uses TRBV11-2 and TRBJ2-1, with D possibly TRBD2 on 6 matching bases. The CDR3 covers 15 residues. V dropped 4 bases and J dropped 2 bases, with 12 bases sitting between them. Per the germline V gene, CDR1 is SGHAT and CDR2 is FQNNGV. Here the CDR3 reads CASSSREFAYNEQFF. CDR3 sequence (DNA): TGTGCCAGCAGCTCGCGGGAATTCGCCTACAATGAGCAGTTCTTC.

The chain joins TRBV5-6 to TRBJ2-1, with TRBD2 as a possible D gene (6 bases). Per the germline V gene, CDR1 is SGHDT and CDR2 is YYEEEE. The V end was cut by 3 bases, the J end by 4 bases, with 17 bases between. The CDR3 consists of 16 residues. CDR3 amino acids: CASSSRSGQLYNEQFF. CDR3 DNA: TGTGCCAGCAGCTCCCGCAGCGGGCAACTATACAATGAGCAGTTCTTC.

The chain recombines TRBV19 with TRBJ1-4; D is perhaps TRBD1 (5 bases). The V and J ends lost 1 base and 5 bases respectively, with 14 bases between them. The CDR3 length is 16 residues. Germline values: CDR1 LNHDA, CDR2 SQIVND (reference sequence). The CDR3 protein is CASSIGRLRENEKLFF. CDR3 DNA: TGTGCCAGTAGTATAGGACGGCTCAGGGAGAATGAAAAACTGTTTTTT.

The genes are TRBV29-1 and TRBJ2-1; weak D call: TRBD1 (6 bases). V was trimmed by 3 bases and J by 4 bases, leaving 13 bases between them. Germline CDR1 is SQVTM and CDR2 is ANQGSEA. The CDR3 runs to 14 residues. CDR3 DNA: TGCAGCGTTGAGTGGCGTCAGGGGTACAATGAGCAGTTCTTC. This gives the protein CSVEWRQGYNEQFF.

V is TRBV6-5 and J is TRBJ1-1; possible D gene TRBD1, 5 bases. CDR3 size: 13 residues. V was pared by 2 bases and J by 5 bases, with 9 bases between. CDR1 MNHEY and CDR2 SVGAGI come from the germline V gene. The CDR3 DNA is TGTGCCAGCAGTTACGGGGGGGAGACTGAAGCTTTCTTT. This translates into CASSYGGETEAFF.

This sequence joins TRBV5-6 and TRBJ2-7; D gene ambiguous. Trimming removed 4 bases at V and 0 bases at J, with 17 bases between. The length of the CDR3 is 16 residues. From germline, CDR1 is SGHDT and CDR2 YYEEEE. Here the CDR3 DNA reads TGTGCCAGCAGCCTATGGCGTGGATACGGCTCCTACGAGCAGTACTTC. This encodes CASSLWRGYGSYEQYF.

The chain carries TRBV15 and TRBJ2-5; TRBD1 or TRBD2 may be the D gene (6 bases each). Germline CDR1 LNHNV, CDR2 YYDKDF (reference sequence). Trimming took off 0 bases at V and 5 bases at J, with 13 bases between the two ends. This CDR3 has 15 residues. CDR3 DNA: TGTGCCACCAGCAGAGATCTCGGGGGCGGGGAGACCCAGTACTTC. This translates into CATSRDLGGGETQYF.

This rearrangement joins TRBV21-1 to TRBJ1-1. TRBV21-1 is a known pseudogene. The CDR3 consists of 15 residues. The CDR3 reads CASSKIGPENTEAFF. DNA for the CDR3: TGTGCCAGCAGCAAAATCGGGCCGGAGAACACTGAAGCTTTCTTT.

J is TRBJ2-7 and V is TRBV2, with 9 positions matching TRBD1. The CDR3 contains 15 residues. J gave up 0 bases and V 6 bases, and 6 bases lay outside the gene matches. The V gene's germline CDR1 is SNHLY and CDR2 FYNNEI. The CDR3 spells CASSKGQGASYEQYF. The CDR3 DNA sequence: TGTGCCAGCAGCAAGGGACAGGGTGCCTCCTACGAGCAGTACTTC.

The chain employs TRBV2 and TRBJ2-7, with TRBD2 as a possible D gene (6 bases). Deletions cut 10 bases from V and 4 bases from J, with 17 bases between. CDR3 length: 13 residues. In germline, CDR1 is SNHLY, CDR2 FYNNEI. The CDR3 loop is CATSRDLSYEQYF. The CDR3 DNA sequence: TGTGCCACCTCCCGGGACTTATCTTACGAGCAGTACTTC. The variable domain in full, with the rest retrieved from reference TRBV2 and TRBJ2-7, is EPEVTQTPSHQVTQMGQEVILRCVPISNHLYFYWYRQILGQKVEFLVSFYNNEISEKSEIFDDQFSVERPDGSNFTLKIRSTKLEDSAMYFCATSRDLSYEQYFGPGTRLTVT.

This chain uses TRBV29-1 with TRBJ2-1, with a possible D match to TRBD1 (6 bases). The germline V and J ends were trimmed by 6 bases and 9 bases, with 12 bases remaining between them. CDR3 size: 11 residues. Germline CDR1 and CDR2: SQVTM and ANQGSEA. CDR3 nucleotide sequence: TGCAGCGTCACACTAGGGGGTGAGCAGTTCTTC. This codes for CSVTLGGEQFF.

V is TRBV5-1 and J is TRBJ2-7, with D perhaps matching TRBD1 (6 bases). Trimming cost V 1 base and J 3 bases, with 8 bases left between them. The CDR3 is 13 residues long. The germline V gene encodes CDR1 SGHRS and CDR2 YFSETQ. This CDR3 is CASSLIGGYEQYF. Here the CDR3 DNA reads TGCGCCAGCAGCTTGATAGGGGGCTACGAGCAGTACTTC.

The chain couples TRBV12-5 to TRBJ2-1; D is ambiguous. The CDR3 has 15 amino acids. Germline lookup yields CDR1 LGHNT and CDR2 FRNRAP. V was clipped by 7 bases and J by 2 bases, with 15 bases between them. The CDR3 reads CASAPGWGPYNEQFF. As DNA, the CDR3 is TGTGCTAGTGCCCCCGGGTGGGGTCCCTACAATGAGCAGTTCTTC. Full variable domain (missing parts from reference TRBV12-5 and TRBJ2-1): DARVTQTPRHKVTEMGQEVTMRCQPILGHNTVFWYRQTMMQGLELLAYFRNRAPLDDSGMPKDRFSAEMPDATLATLKIQPSEPRDSAVYFCASAPGWGPYNEQFFGPGTRLTVL.